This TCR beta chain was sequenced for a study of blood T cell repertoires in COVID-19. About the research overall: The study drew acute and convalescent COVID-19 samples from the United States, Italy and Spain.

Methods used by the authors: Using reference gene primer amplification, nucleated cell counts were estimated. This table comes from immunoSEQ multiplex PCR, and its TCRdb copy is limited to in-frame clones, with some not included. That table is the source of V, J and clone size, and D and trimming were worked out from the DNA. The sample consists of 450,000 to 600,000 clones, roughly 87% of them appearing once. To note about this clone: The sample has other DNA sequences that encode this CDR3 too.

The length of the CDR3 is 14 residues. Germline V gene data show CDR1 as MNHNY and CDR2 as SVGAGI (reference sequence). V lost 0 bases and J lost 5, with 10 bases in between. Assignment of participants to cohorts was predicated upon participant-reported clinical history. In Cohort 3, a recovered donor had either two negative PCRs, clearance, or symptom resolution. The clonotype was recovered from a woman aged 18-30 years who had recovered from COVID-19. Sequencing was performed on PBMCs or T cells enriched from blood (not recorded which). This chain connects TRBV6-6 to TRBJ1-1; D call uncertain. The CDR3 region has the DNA TGTGCCAGCAGTTACTCGCCGGGGAATACTGAAGCTTTCTTT. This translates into CASSYSPGNTEAFF.